The clone carrying this T cell receptor (beta chain) was picked up a small number of times. The CDR3 length is 16 residues. The junction had 11 bases not matched to a gene; V was cut back by 6 bases and J by 6 bases. Per the germline V gene, CDR1 is MNHNY and CDR2 is SVGAGI (reference sequence). The data were obtained in a study of cytomegalovirus exposure and HLA in healthy donors. The PCR ran on 60 Vbeta and 13 Jbeta primers. Only in-frame clones appear in the TCRdb table, and some are missing; sequencing was by immunoSEQ multiplex PCR. The data show 110,000 to 150,000 clones, about four fifths seen once.

Sequenced: PBMCs. This sequence originates from a man aged 25-45 years in good health and CMV-seronegative. The chain combines TRBV6-6 with TRBJ1-4, with 9 bases aligning to TRBD1. The DNA of the CDR3 is TGTGCCAGCAGCCACCCCGGGGGACAGGGATATGAAAAACTGTTTTTT. It encodes CASSHPGGQGYEKLFF.